This T cell receptor (beta chain) was found in a study of T cell clones after liver transplantation. At the level of the study: Graft-donor-reactive sequences were compared with third-party-reactive TCRbeta sequences from pre-transplant mixed lymphocyte reactions. Samples came pre-transplant, pre-randomization before withdrawal, and post-randomization after withdrawal ended.

The CDR3 is made up of 15 amino acids. V was trimmed by 3 bases and J by 0 bases, leaving 13 bases between them. Per germline, CDR1 SGHRS and CDR2 YFSETQ. Only in-frame clones appear in the TCRdb table, and some are missing; sequencing was by immunoSEQ multiplex PCR. The table records about 68,000 clones, 85% to 95% of them present only once. The clonotype originates from a human patient who received a liver transplant. The graft donor may account for some of the T cells. This chain uses TRBV5-1 with TRBJ2-7, with TRBD2 as a possible D gene (5 bases). Here the sequenced sample was CD4+ T cells from blood, taken around 27 months after liver transplant. The CDR3 sequence is CASSSAGRDSYEQYF. The CDR3 DNA follows: TGCGCCAGCAGCTCTGCGGGTCGGGACTCCTACGAGCAGTACTTC.